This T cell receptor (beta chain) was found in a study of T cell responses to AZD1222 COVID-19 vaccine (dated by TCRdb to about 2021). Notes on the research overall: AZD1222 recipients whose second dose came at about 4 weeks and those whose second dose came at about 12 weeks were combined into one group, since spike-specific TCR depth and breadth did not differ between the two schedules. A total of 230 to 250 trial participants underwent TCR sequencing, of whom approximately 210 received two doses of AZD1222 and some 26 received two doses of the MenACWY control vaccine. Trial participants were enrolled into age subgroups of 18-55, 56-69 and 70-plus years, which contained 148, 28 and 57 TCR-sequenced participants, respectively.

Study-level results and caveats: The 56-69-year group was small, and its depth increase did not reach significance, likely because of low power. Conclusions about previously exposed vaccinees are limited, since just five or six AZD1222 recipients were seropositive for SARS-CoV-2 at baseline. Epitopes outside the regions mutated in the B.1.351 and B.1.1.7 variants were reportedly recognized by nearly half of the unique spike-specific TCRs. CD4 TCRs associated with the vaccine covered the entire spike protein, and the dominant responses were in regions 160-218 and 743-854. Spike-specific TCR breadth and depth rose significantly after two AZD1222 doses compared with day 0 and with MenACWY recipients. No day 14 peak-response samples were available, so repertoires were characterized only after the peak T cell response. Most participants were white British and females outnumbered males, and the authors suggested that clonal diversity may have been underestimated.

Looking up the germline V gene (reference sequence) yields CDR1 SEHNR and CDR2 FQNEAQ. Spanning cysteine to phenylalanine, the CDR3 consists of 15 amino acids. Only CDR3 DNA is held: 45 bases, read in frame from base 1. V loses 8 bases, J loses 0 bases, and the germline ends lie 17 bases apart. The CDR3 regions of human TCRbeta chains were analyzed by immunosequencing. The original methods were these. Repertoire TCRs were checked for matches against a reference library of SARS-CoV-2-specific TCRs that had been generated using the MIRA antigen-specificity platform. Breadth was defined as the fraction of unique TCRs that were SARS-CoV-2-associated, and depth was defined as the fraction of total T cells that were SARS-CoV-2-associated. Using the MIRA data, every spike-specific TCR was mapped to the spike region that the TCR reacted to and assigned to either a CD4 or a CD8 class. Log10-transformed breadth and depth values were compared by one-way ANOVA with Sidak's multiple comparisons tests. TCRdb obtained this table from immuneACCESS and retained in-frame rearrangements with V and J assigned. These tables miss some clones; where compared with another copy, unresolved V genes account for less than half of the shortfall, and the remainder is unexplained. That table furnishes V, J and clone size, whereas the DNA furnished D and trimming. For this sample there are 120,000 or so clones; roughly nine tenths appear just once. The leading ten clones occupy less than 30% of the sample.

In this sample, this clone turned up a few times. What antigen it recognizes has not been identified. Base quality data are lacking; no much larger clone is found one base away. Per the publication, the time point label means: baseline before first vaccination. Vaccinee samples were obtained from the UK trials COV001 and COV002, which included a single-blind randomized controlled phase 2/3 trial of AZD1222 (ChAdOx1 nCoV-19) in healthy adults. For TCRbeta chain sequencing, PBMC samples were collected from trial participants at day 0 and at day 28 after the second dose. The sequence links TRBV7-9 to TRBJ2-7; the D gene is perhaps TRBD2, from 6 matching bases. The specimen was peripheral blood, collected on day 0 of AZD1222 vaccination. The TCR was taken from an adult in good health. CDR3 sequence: CASSTAGRSSYEQYF. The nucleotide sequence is TGTGCCAGCTCAACGGCGGGGAGGAGCTCCTACGAGCAGTACTTC.